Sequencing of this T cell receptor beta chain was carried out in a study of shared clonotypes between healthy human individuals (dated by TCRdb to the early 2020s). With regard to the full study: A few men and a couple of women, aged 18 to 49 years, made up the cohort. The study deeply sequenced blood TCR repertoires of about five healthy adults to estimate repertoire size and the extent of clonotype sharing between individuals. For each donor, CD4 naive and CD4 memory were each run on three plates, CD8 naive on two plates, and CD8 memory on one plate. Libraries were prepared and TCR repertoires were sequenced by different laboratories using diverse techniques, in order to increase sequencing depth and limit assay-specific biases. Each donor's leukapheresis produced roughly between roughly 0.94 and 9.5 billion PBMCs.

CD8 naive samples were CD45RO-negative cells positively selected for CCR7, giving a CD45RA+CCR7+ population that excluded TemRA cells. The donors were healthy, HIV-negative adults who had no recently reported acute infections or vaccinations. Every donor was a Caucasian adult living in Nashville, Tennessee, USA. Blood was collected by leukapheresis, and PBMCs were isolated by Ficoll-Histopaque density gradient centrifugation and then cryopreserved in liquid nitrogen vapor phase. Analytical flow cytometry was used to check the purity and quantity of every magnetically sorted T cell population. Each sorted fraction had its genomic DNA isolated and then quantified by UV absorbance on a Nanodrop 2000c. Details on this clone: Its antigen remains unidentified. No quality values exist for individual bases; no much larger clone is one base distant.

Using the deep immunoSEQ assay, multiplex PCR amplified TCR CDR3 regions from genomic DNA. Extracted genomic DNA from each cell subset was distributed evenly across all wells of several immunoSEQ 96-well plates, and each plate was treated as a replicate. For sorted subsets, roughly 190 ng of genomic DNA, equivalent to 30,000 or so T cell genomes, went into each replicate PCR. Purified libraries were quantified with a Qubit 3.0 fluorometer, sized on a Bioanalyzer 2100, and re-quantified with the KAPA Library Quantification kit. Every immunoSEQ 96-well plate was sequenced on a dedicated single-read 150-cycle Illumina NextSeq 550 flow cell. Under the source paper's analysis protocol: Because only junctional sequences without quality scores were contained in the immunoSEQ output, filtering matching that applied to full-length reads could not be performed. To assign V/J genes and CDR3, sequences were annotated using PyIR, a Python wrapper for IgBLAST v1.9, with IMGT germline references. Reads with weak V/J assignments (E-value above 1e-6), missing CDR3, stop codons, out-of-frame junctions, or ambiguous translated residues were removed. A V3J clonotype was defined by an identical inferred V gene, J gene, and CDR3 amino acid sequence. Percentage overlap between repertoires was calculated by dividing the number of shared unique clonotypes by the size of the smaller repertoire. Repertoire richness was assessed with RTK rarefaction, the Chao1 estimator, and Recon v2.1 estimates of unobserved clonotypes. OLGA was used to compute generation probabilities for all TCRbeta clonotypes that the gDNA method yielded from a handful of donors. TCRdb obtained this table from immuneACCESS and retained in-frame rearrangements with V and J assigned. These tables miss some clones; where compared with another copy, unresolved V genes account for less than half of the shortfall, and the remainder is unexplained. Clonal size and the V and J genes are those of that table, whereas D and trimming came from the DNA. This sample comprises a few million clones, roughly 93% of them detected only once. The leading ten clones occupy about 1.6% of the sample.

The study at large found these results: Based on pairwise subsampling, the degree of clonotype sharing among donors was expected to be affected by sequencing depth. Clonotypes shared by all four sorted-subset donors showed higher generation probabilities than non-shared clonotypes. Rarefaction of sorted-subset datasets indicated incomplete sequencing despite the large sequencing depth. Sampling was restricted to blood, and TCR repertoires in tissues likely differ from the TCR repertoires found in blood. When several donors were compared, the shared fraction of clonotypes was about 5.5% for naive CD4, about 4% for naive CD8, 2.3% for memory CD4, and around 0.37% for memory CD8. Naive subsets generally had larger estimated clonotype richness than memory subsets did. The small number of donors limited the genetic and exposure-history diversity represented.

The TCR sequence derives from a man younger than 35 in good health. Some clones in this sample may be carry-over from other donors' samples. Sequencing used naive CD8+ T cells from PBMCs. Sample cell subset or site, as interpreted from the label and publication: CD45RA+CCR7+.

CDR3 loop: CASSQDPMVGTEAFF. The nucleotide sequence is given as TGCGCCAGCAGCCAAGATCCGATGGTCGGCACTGAAGCTTTCTTT. The chain is made from TRBV4-1 and TRBJ1-1, with the identity of the D gene unclear. Reading from cysteine to phenylalanine, the CDR3 counts 15 amino acids. The read is trimmed to its CDR3 DNA, 45 bases read in frame from base 1. According to the germline V gene, CDR1 reads MGHRA and CDR2 reads YSYEKL. V is shortened by 0 bases, J by 4 bases, and the region joining them spans 12 bases.